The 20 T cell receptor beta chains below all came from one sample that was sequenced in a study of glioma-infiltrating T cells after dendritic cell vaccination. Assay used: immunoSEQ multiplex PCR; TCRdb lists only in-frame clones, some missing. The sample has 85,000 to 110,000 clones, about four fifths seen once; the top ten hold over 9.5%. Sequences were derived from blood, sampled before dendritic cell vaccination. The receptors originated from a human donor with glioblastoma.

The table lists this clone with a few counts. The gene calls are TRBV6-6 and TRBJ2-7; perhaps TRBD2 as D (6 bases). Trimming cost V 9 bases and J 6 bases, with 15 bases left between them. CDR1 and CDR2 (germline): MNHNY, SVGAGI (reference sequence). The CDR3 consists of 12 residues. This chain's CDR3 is CASTSGGREQYF. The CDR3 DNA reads TGTGCCAGTACCTCCGGAGGGCGCGAGCAGTACTTC.

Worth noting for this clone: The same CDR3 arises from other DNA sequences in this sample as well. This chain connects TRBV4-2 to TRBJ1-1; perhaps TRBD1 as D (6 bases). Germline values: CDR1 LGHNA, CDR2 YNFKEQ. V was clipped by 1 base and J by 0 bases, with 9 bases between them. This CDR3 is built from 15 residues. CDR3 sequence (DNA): TGTGCCAGCAGCCAAGGACAGGTGATGAACACTGAAGCTTTCTTT. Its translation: CASSQGQVMNTEAFF.

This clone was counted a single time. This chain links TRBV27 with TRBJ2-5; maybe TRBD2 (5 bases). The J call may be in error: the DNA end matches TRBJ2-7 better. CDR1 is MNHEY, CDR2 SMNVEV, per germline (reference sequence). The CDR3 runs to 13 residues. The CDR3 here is CASSLRRSYEQYF. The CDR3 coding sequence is TGTGCCAGCAGTTTAAGGAGGAGCTACGAGCAGTACTTC.

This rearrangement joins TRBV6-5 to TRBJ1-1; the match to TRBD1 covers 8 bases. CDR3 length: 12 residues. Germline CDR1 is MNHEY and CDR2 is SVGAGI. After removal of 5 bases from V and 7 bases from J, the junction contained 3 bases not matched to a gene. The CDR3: CASSRTGHEAFF. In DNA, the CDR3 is TGTGCCAGCAGTAGGACAGGGCATGAAGCTTTCTTT.

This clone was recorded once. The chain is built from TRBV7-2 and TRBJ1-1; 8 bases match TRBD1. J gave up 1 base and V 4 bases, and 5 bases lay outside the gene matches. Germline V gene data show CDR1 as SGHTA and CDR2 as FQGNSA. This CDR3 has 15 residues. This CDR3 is CASSWAGTGNTEAFF. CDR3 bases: TGTGCCAGCAGCTGGGCCGGGACAGGGAACACTGAAGCTTTCTTT.

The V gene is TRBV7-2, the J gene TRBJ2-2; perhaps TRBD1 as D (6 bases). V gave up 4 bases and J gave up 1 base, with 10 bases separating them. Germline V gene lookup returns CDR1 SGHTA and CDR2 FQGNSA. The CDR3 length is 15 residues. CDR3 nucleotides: TGTGCCAGCAGCTCCCCACAGGGGAACACCGGGGAGCTGTTTTTT. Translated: CASSSPQGNTGELFF.

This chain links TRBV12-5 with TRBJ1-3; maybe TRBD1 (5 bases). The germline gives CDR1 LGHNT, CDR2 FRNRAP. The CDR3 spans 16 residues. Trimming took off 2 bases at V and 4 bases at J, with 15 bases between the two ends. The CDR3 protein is CASGLLADSAGNTIYF. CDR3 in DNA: TGTGCTAGTGGTTTGCTTGCCGACAGTGCCGGAAACACCATATATTTT.

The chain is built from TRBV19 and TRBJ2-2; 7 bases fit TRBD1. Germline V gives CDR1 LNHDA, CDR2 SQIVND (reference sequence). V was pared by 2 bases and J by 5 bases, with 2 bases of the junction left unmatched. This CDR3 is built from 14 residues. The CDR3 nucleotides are TGTGCCAGTAGTATATCAGGGGGAACCGGGGAGCTGTTTTTT. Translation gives CASSISGGTGELFF.

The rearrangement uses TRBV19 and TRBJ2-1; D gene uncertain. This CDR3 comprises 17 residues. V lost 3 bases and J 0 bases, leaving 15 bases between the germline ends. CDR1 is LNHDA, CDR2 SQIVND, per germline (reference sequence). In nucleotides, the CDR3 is TGTGCCAGTAGTATGGTGGTCACAGTGAGCTCCTACAATGAGCAGTTCTTC. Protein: CASSMVVTVSSYNEQFF.

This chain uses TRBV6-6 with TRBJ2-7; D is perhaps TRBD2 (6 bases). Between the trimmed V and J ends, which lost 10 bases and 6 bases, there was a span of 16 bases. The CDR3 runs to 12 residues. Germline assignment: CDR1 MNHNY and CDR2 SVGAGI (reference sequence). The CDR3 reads CATTGSGAEQYF. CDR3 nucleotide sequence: TGTGCCACCACCGGGAGTGGGGCCGAGCAGTACTTC.

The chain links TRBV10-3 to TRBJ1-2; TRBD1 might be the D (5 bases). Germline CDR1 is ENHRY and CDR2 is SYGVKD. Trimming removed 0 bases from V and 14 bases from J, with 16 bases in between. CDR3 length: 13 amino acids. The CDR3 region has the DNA TGTGCCATCAGTGAGTCAACAGCCCTCGGGGGAACCTTC. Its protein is CAISESTALGGTF.

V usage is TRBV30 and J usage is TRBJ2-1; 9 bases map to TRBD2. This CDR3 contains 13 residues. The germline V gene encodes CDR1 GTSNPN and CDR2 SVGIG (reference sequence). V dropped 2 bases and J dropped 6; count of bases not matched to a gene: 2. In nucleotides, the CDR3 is TGTGCCTGGAGTCGCGGGGGGGCCAATGAGCAGTTCTTC. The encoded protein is CAWSRGGANEQFF.

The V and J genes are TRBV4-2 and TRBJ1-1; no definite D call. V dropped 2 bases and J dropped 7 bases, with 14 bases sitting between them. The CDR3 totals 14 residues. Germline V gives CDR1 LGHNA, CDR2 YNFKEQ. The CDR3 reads CASSQIGSPIEAFF. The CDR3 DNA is TGTGCCAGCAGCCAAATCGGGTCCCCCATTGAAGCTTTCTTT.

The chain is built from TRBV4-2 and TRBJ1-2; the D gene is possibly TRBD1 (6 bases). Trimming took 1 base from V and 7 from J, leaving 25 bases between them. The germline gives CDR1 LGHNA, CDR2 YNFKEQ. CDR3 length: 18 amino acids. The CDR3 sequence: CASSQATGLSAGFGGYTF. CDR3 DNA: TGTGCCAGCAGCCAAGCTACAGGGCTGAGTGCTGGCTTCGGTGGCTACACCTTC.

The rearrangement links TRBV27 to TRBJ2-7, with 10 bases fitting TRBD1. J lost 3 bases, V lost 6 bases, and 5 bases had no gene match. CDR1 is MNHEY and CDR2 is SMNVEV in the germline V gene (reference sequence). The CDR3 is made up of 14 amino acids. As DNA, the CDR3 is TGTGCCAGCAGAAAGACAGGGGGCCTCTACGAGCAGTACTTC. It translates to CASRKTGGLYEQYF.

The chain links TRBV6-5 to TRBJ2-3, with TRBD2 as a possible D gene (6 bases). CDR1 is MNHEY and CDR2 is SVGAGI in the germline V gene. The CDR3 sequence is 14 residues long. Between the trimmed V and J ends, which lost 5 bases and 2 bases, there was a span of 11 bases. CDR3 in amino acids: CASSRGTHTDTQYF. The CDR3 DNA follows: TGTGCCAGCAGTAGAGGGACTCACACAGATACGCAGTATTTT.

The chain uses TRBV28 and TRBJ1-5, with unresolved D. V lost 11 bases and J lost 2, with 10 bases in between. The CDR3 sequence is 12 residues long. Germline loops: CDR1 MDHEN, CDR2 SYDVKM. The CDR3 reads CASLTGNQPQHF. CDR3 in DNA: TGTGCCTCCCTCACGGGCAATCAGCCCCAGCATTTT.

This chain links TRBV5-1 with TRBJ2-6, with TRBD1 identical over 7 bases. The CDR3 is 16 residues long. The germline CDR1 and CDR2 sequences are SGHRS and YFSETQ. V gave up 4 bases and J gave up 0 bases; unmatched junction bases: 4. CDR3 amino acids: CASSQGQLSGANVLTF. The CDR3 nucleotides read TGCGCCAGCAGCCAGGGACAGCTCTCTGGGGCCAACGTCCTGACTTTC.

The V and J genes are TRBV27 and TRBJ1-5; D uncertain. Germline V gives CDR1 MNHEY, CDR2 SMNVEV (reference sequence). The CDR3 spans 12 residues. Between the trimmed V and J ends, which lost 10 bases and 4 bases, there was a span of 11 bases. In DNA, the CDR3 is TGTGCCACCGGGGAGAGAAATCAGCCCCAGCATTTT. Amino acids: CATGERNQPQHF.

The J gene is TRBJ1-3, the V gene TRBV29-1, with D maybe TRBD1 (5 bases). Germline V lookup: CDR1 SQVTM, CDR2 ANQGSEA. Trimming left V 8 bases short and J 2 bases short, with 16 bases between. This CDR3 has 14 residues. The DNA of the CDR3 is TGCAGCTTCTCCCAGGGATTCACTGGAAACACCATATATTTT. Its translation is CSFSQGFTGNTIYF.